This passage covers 10 T cell receptor beta chains from one sample sequenced in a study of T cell repertoires in cytomegalovirus infection. These receptors have no identified antigens. TCRdb re-called the reads through MiXCR, storing one row per CDR3 protein. The repertoire includes about 770,000 distinct CDR3 sequences, around 29% of them detected once, and roughly 13% sits in the top ten. This specimen consisted of cultured CD8+ T cells from PBMCs, obtained from culture after CMV antigen stimulation. These receptors were taken from a human donor in good health (CMV status not recorded). Some clones in this sample may be carry-over from other donors' samples.

The gene calls are TRBV27 and TRBJ2-1, with D unresolved. This CDR3 region has 16 residues. Trimming took off 3 bases at V and 0 bases at J, with 12 bases between the two ends. CDR1 MNHEY and CDR2 SMNVEV come from the germline V gene (reference sequence). The CDR3 here is CASSFLQERSYNEQFF. Written as DNA, the CDR3 is TGTGCCAGCAGTTTCTTGCAGGAACGCTCCTACAATGAGCAGTTCTTC.

This clonotype was observed a handful of times. The chain links TRBV20-1 to TRBJ2-1; a weak D match, TRBD2 (7 bases). V lost 3 bases and J lost 9, with 21 bases in between. The CDR3 length is 15 residues. The germline CDR1 and CDR2 sequences are DFQATT and SNEGSKA (reference sequence). The DNA of the CDR3 is TGCAGTGCTAGCCCTCTGAGGGGGGGCCTAGCTGAGCAGTTCTTC. This codes for CSASPLRGGLAEQFF.

The V call is TRBV4-1, the J call TRBJ2-3; a possible D gene is TRBD2 (7 bases). Germline V gives CDR1 MGHRA, CDR2 YSYEKL. The CDR3 contains 13 residues. Trimming shortened V by 11 bases and J by 4 bases, and 16 bases separated the two germline ends. Written as DNA, the CDR3 is TGCGCCTCAGGGGCGGGGGCCGCAGATACGCAGTATTTT. Translated, it gives CASGAGAADTQYF.

The V call is TRBV7-6, the J call TRBJ2-2, with 10 bases identical to TRBD1. The CDR3 loop spans 15 amino acids. V dropped 5 bases and J dropped 10; count of bases not matched to a gene: 10. Germline CDR1 is SGHVS and CDR2 is FNYEAQ. The chain's CDR3 is CASSPPTGGPKELFF. CDR3 DNA: TGTGCCAGCAGCCCACCGACAGGGGGCCCCAAGGAGCTGTTTTTT.

J is TRBJ2-2 and V is TRBV12-3 or TRBV12-4; the D gene is possibly TRBD1 (6 bases). Deletions cut 3 bases from V and 2 bases from J, with 16 bases between. The CDR3 loop spans 17 amino acids. CDR3 amino acids: CASSFLVGRGNTGELFF. In DNA form, the CDR3 reads TGTGCCAGCAGTTTCCTCGTCGGCAGGGGAAACACCGGGGAGCTGTTTTTT.

This clonotype was seen many times. The J gene is TRBJ2-7, the V gene TRBV7-8, with 13 bases lining up with TRBD2. This CDR3 region has 15 residues. The germline V gene encodes CDR1 SGHVS and CDR2 FQNEAQ. The V segment lost 4 bases and the J segment 2 bases; nucleotides outside the gene matches: 2. The CDR3 region is CASSSLAGGPYEQYV. DNA for the CDR3: TGTGCCAGCAGCTCACTAGCGGGGGGGCCCTACGAGCAGTACGTC.

This clonotype has only a few counts. V and J are TRBV5-6 and TRBJ2-1; the D call may be TRBD1 or TRBD2 (5 bases each). Germline loops: CDR1 SGHDT, CDR2 YYEEEE. CDR3 length equals 16 residues. V lost 4 bases and J 2 bases, leaving 16 bases between the germline ends. DNA of the CDR3: TGTGCCAGCAGCGCGGCGCTAGGGGAGCCCTACAATGAGCAGTTCTTC. Protein product: CASSAALGEPYNEQFF.

This clonotype was observed a few times. The chain combines TRBV4-1 with TRBJ2-5; 9 bases map to TRBD2. V lost 4 bases, J lost 5 bases, and 8 bases stayed unmatched. The germline gives CDR1 MGHRA, CDR2 YSYEKL. The CDR3 is 15 residues long. This chain's CDR3 is CASSPYVAGDETQYF. The CDR3 DNA reads TGCGCCAGCAGCCCGTACGTAGCGGGGGACGAGACCCAGTACTTC.

The chain employs TRBV19 and TRBJ1-1, with 7 bases lining up with TRBD1. The V gene end was trimmed by 4 bases and the J gene end by 5 bases; junction bases not matched to a gene: 10. This CDR3 has 15 residues. Germline V gene lookup returns CDR1 LNHDA and CDR2 SQIVND (reference sequence). DNA for the CDR3: TGTGCCAGTAGTAGAGCTTGGGACAGCTCAACTGAAGCTTTCTTT. Encoded protein: CASSRAWDSSTEAFF.

In this sample, this clonotype turned up many times. The chain uses TRBV7-2 and TRBJ2-1; TRBD1 might be the D (6 bases). Germline V gene data show CDR1 as SGHTA and CDR2 as FQGNSA. Trimming shortened V by 5 bases and J by 4 bases, and 9 bases separated the two germline ends. The CDR3 spans 13 residues. CDR3 protein: CASSQGGYNEQFF. CDR3 in DNA: TGTGCCAGCAGCCAAGGGGGATACAATGAGCAGTTCTTC.